A single sample is the source of the 26 T cell receptor beta chains below, sequenced in a study of blood T cell repertoires in COVID-19. Some clones are missing from TCRdb's copy, which holds only in-frame ones; the method was immunoSEQ multiplex PCR. This table holds 140,000 or so clones, 70% to 80% found once. Sequenced input: peripheral blood. The receptors here all came from a man between 50 and 59 years old with acute or convalescent COVID-19.

Only one count was recorded for this clone. The rearrangement uses TRBV28 and TRBJ2-7; TRBD1 matches 10 bases. In germline, CDR1 is MDHEN, CDR2 SYDVKM. This CDR3 spans 14 amino acids. The V segment lost 5 bases and the J segment 1 base; nucleotides outside the gene matches: 2. The CDR3 DNA is TGTGCCAGCAGTCGGACAGGGGGTTCCTACGAGCAGTACGTC. It encodes CASSRTGGSYEQYV.

This sequence joins TRBV9 and TRBJ2-1; D gene unclear. Germline CDR1 and CDR2: SGDLS and YYNGEE. Deletions cut 0 bases from V and 8 bases from J, with 12 bases between. The CDR3 runs 14 residues. CDR3 in DNA: TGTGCCAGCAGCGTAGCTACACGGAGAGATGAGCAGTTCTTC. Translating gives CASSVATRRDEQFF.

The rearrangement uses TRBV5-1 and TRBJ2-2; 7 nucleotides align to TRBD1. The CDR3 length is 13 residues. V was pared by 6 bases and J by 5 bases, with 4 bases of the junction left unmatched. The germline CDR1 and CDR2 sequences are SGHRS and YFSETQ. The DNA of the CDR3 is TGCGCCAGCACAGTACAGGGGACCGGGGAGCTGTTTTTT. Protein product: CASTVQGTGELFF.

J is TRBJ2-5 and V is TRBV6-5, with 11 bases aligning to TRBD1. The V gene's germline CDR1 is MNHEY and CDR2 SVGAGI. CDR3 length: 14 amino acids. The ends lost 8 bases at V and 5 bases at J; junction bases unmatched: 7. The CDR3 sequence is CASGQGAGRETQYF. The CDR3 nucleotides are TGTGCCAGCGGACAGGGGGCGGGACGGGAGACCCAGTACTTC.

Here the CDR3 reads CASSYSPQTQNTEAFF. DNA for the CDR3: TGTGCCAGCAGTTACTCTCCGCAGACACAGAACACTGAAGCTTTCTTT. V gene TRBV6-7 combines with J gene TRBJ1-1; D ambiguous. TRBV6-7 is treated as an ORF (open reading frame) with a function not yet certain. Trimming took off 0 bases at V and 1 base at J, with 12 bases between the two ends. The CDR3 contains 16 residues.

The V and J genes are TRBV5-1 and TRBJ2-6, with D possibly matching TRBD2 (6 bases). CDR1 is SGHRS and CDR2 is YFSETQ in the germline V gene. V was clipped by 4 bases and J by 2 bases, with 10 bases between them. The length of the CDR3 is 15 residues. CDR3 residues: CASSPSGAGANVLTF. CDR3 nucleotides: TGCGCCAGCAGCCCCTCGGGGGCTGGGGCCAACGTCCTGACTTTC. Together with reference TRBV5-1 and TRBJ2-6, the CDR3 gives the full variable domain: KAGVTQTPRYLIKTRGQQVTLSCSPISGHRSVSWYQQTPGQGLQFLFEYFSETQRNKGNFPGRFSGRQFSNSRSEMNVSTLELGDSALYLCASSPSGAGANVLTFGAGSRLTVL.

The chain links TRBV27 to TRBJ2-2, with 11 bases that match TRBD1. CDR1 MNHEY and CDR2 SMNVEV come from the germline V gene (reference sequence). The CDR3 has 15 amino acids. V was pared by 6 bases and J by 4 bases, with 4 bases of the junction left unmatched. The CDR3 nucleotides read TGTGCCAGCAGACGCGGGACAGGGGGCACCGGGGAGCTGTTTTTT. It encodes CASRRGTGGTGELFF.

V usage is TRBV1 and J usage is TRBJ1-5. TRBV1 is a documented pseudogene. The CDR3 sequence is 14 residues long. The CDR3 loop is CTSSQDRGYQPQHF. As DNA, the CDR3 is TGCACCAGCAGCCAAGATCGGGGTTATCAGCCCCAGCATTTT.

This rearrangement joins TRBV12-3 or TRBV12-4 to TRBJ2-3; possible D gene TRBD2, 6 bases. Trimming left V 5 bases short and J 2 bases short, with 8 bases between. This CDR3 is 13 amino acids long. DNA for the CDR3: TGTGCCAGCAGTGGAGGGGACACAGATACGCAGTATTTT. Protein product: CASSGGDTDTQYF.

The V call is TRBV6-5, the J call TRBJ1-3; D remains ambiguous. V lost 3 bases, J lost 0 bases, and 6 bases lay in between. The CDR3 loop spans 14 amino acids. The germline CDR1 and CDR2 sequences are MNHEY and SVGAGI. The CDR3 sequence: CASSYRVSGNTIYF. Here the CDR3 DNA reads TGTGCCAGCAGTTATCGGGTCTCTGGAAACACCATATATTTT.

This chain connects TRBV16 to TRBJ2-5; 8 nucleotides match TRBD1. The J segment lost 0 bases and the V segment lost 7 bases, leaving 4 bases of the junction unmatched. CDR3 size: 14 residues. The germline gives CDR1 KGHSY, CDR2 FQNENV. In nucleotides, the CDR3 is TGTGCCAGCACCAGGGACAGGAACCAAGAGACCCAGTACTTC. Translated, it gives CASTRDRNQETQYF.

This chain uses TRBV30 with TRBJ2-3; TRBD1 agrees at 9 bases. The CDR3 runs to 15 residues. CDR1 is GTSNPN and CDR2 is SVGIG in the germline V gene (reference sequence). Trimming at V came to 0 bases and at J to 4 bases, leaving 5 bases not matched to a gene. The DNA for the CDR3 is TGTGCCTGGAGTGTCCCGGGACAGGGACCAGATACGCAGTATTTT. Its protein is CAWSVPGQGPDTQYF.

This chain joins TRBV6-5 and TRBJ1-4, with D possibly TRBD1 on 5 matching bases. This CDR3 has 14 amino acids. The V end lost 6 bases, the J end lost 10 bases, and 18 bases lay between the germline ends. CDR1 and CDR2 from the germline V gene are MNHEY and SVGAGI. In DNA form, the CDR3 reads TGTGCCAGCAGCCAAGTCCGACAGCCATCAAAACTGTTTTTT. Its protein is CASSQVRQPSKLFF.

The rearrangement uses TRBV7-9 and TRBJ1-2; D may be TRBD1 (6 bases). The V and J ends lost 5 bases and 0 bases respectively, with 13 bases between them. From germline, CDR1 is SEHNR and CDR2 FQNEAQ (reference sequence). This CDR3 contains 15 residues. This chain's CDR3 is CASSQDGTTNYGYTF. DNA for the CDR3: TGTGCCAGCAGCCAGGACGGGACAACTAACTATGGCTACACCTTC.

The rearrangement joins TRBV5-4 to TRBJ2-2; 8 positions match TRBD1. Germline assignment: CDR1 SGHNT and CDR2 YYREEE (reference sequence). The CDR3 length is 16 residues. The ends lost 4 bases at V and 6 bases at J; junction bases unmatched: 11. Here the CDR3 reads CASSIPDRTGSGELFF. CDR3 nucleotides: TGTGCCAGCAGCATCCCCGATCGGACAGGGTCCGGGGAGCTGTTTTTT.

The V gene is TRBV30, the J gene TRBJ1-5; TRBD1 aligns across 10 bases. After removal of 2 bases from V and 3 bases from J, the junction contained 7 bases not matched to a gene. This CDR3 spans 16 amino acids. Germline loops: CDR1 GTSNPN, CDR2 SVGIG (reference sequence). CDR3 sequence: CAWSYQDRGNNQPQHF. The CDR3, as DNA: TGTGCCTGGAGTTACCAGGACAGGGGGAACAATCAGCCCCAGCATTTT.

The V call is TRBV5-6, the J call TRBJ2-2; 10 bases align to TRBD2. Trimming removed 0 bases from V and 7 bases from J; junction bases left unmatched: 6. This CDR3 contains 16 residues. Germline V lookup: CDR1 SGHDT, CDR2 YYEEEE. CDR3 sequence (DNA): TGTGCCAGCAGCTTGGAAGCGGGGGGGCCTAGCGGGGAGCTGTTTTTT. This sequence encodes CASSLEAGGPSGELFF. Together with reference TRBV5-6 and TRBJ2-2, the CDR3 gives the full variable domain: DAGVTQSPTHLIKTRGQQVTLRCSPKSGHDTVSWYQQALGQGPQFIFQYYEEEERQRGNFPDRFSGHQFPNYSSELNVNALLLGDSALYLCASSLEAGGPSGELFFGEGSRLTVL.

The chain links TRBV11-2 to TRBJ2-5, with D hard to call. CDR1 is SGHAT and CDR2 is FQNNGV in the germline V gene. CDR3 length equals 11 residues. Trimming cost V 4 bases and J 5 bases, with 5 bases left between them. The CDR3 region has the DNA TGTGCCAGCAGCTCGGGTGAGACCCAGTACTTC. Its translation: CASSSGETQYF.

A few counts support this clone. The rearrangement joins TRBV7-8 to TRBJ2-3; D remains unclear. The CDR3 extends over 14 amino acids. V was clipped by 3 bases and J by 0 bases, with 7 bases between them. The germline CDR1 and CDR2 sequences are SGHVS and FQNEAQ. The CDR3 DNA follows: TGTGCCAGCAGCTTCAGGCTGAGCACAGATACGCAGTATTTT. The encoded protein is CASSFRLSTDTQYF.

The V gene is TRBV12-5, the J gene TRBJ1-5; D not resolved. This CDR3 has 17 amino acids. In germline, CDR1 is LGHNT, CDR2 FRNRAP. The ends were cut back, 0 bases at V and 4 bases at J, with 16 bases in the middle. The CDR3 DNA follows: TGTGCTAGTGGTTTGGTACTAGCGCGGGAACCTAATCAGCCCCAGCATTTT. Its translation is CASGLVLAREPNQPQHF. The full variable domain, in which reference TRBV12-5 and TRBJ1-5 provide the parts outside the CDR3, is DARVTQTPRHKVTEMGQEVTMRCQPILGHNTVFWYRQTMMQGLELLAYFRNRAPLDDSGMPKDRFSAEMPDATLATLKIQPSEPRDSAVYFCASGLVLAREPNQPQHFGDGTRLSIL.

This clone came up many times. This chain joins TRBV19 and TRBJ2-1; 8 bases are shared with TRBD1. CDR1 and CDR2 from the germline V gene are LNHDA and SQIVND (reference sequence). V trimming: 1 base; J trimming: 5 bases; junction bases outside the gene matches: 1. This CDR3 comprises 14 residues. CDR3 residues: CASSIGTGHNEQFF. Here the CDR3 DNA reads TGTGCCAGTAGTATAGGGACAGGGCACAATGAGCAGTTCTTC.

The chain employs TRBV20-1 and TRBJ1-1, with a tentative D call TRBD1 (6 bases). V lost 2 bases, J lost 8 bases, and 9 bases lay in between. The germline gives CDR1 DFQATT, CDR2 SNEGSKA (reference sequence). The CDR3 sequence is 11 residues long. Here the CDR3 DNA reads TGCAGTGCTAGATCCCAGGGGGAAGCTTTCTTT. It translates to CSARSQGEAFF.

This clone was detected a few times. The genes are TRBV5-4 and TRBJ2-7; 8 bases fit TRBD2. Per germline, CDR1 SGHNT and CDR2 YYREEE (reference sequence). V dropped 4 bases and J dropped 5; count of bases not matched to a gene: 8. This CDR3 has 14 amino acids. The CDR3 sequence: CASSQGLAQNEQYF. The CDR3, as DNA: TGTGCCAGCAGCCAAGGACTAGCTCAGAACGAGCAGTACTTC.

The chain carries TRBV12-3 or TRBV12-4 and TRBJ2-1, with 7 bases aligning to TRBD2. After removal of 2 bases from V and 6 bases from J, the junction contained 1 base not matched to a gene. The length of the CDR3 is 13 residues. CDR3 DNA sequence: TGTGCCAGCAGTTTATCGGGGGGCAATGAGCAGTTCTTC. Its translation is CASSLSGGNEQFF.

The chain couples TRBV3-1 (or the pseudogene TRBV3-2) to TRBJ2-5; 7 positions match TRBD1. Trimming cost V 4 bases and J 5 bases; bases outside gene matches: 4. The CDR3 contains 13 residues. Germline lookup yields CDR1 LGHDT and CDR2 YNNKEL (reference sequence). CDR3 sequence (DNA): TGTGCCAGCAGCCGATTCAGGGGGGAGACCCAGTACTTC. It yields the protein CASSRFRGETQYF.

V usage is TRBV7-3 and J usage is TRBJ2-3, with 9 bases aligning to TRBD1. The CDR3 is 14 residues long. J was trimmed by 7 bases and V by 5 bases; bases with no gene match: 7. In germline, CDR1 is SGHTA, CDR2 FQGTGA. In DNA form, the CDR3 reads TGTGCCAGCAGCGTGGGACAGGGATTTAATACGCAGTATTTT. Its translation is CASSVGQGFNTQYF.